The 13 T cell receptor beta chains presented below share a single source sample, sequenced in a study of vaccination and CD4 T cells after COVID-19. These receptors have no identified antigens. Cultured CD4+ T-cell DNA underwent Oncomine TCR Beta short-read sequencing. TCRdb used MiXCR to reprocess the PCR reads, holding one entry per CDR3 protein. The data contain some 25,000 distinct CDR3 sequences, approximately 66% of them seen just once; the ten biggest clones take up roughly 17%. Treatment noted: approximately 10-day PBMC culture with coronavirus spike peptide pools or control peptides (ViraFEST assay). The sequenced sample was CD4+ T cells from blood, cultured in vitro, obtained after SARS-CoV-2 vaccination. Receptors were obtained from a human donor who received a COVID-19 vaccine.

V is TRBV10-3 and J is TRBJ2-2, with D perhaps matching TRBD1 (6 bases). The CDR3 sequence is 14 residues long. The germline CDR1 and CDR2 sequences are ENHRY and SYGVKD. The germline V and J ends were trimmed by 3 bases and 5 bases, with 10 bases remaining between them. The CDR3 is CAISDTGKTGELFF. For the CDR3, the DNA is TGTGCCATCAGTGACACAGGGAAGACCGGGGAGCTGTTTTTT.

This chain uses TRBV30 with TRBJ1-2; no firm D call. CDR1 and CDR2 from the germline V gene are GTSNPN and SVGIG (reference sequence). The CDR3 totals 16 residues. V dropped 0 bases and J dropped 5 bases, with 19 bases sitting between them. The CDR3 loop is CAWSVLRGFRDYGYTF. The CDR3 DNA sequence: TGTGCCTGGAGTGTACTAAGAGGGTTTAGGGATTATGGCTACACCTTC.

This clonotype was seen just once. The chain's CDR3 is CASSSGPYTDTQYF. DNA of the CDR3: TGTGCCAGCAGTTCGGGACCGTACACAGATACGCAGTATTTT. The rearrangement links TRBV12-3 or TRBV12-4 to TRBJ2-3; possibly TRBD1 or TRBD2 for D (5 bases each). The CDR3 covers 14 residues. V lost 4 bases, J lost 2 bases, and 10 bases lay in between.

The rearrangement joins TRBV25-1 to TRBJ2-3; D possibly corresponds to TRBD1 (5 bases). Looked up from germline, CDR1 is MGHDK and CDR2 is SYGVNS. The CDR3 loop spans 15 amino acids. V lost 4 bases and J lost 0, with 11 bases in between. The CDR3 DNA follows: TGTGCCAGCAGTGTGGGGTCAGGGAGCACAGATACGCAGTATTTT. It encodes CASSVGSGSTDTQYF.

The CDR3 here is CASSPSGGRDIQYF. CDR3 in DNA: TGTGCCAGCAGTCCAAGCGGGGGGAGGGACATTCAGTACTTC. The chain is built from TRBV6-1 and TRBJ2-4, with TRBD2 matching 9 bases. Germline assignment: CDR1 MNHNS and CDR2 SASEGT. V dropped 5 bases and J dropped 8; count of bases not matched to a gene: 7. The CDR3 totals 14 residues.

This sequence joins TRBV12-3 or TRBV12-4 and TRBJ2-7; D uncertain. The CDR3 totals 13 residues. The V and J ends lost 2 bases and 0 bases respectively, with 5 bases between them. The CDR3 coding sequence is TGTGCCAGCAGTTTACGGGCCTCCTACGAGCAGTACTTC. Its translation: CASSLRASYEQYF.

CDR3 amino acids: CASRTVQGLDTQYF. As DNA, the CDR3 is TGTGCCAGCAGGACAGTCCAGGGGTTAGATACGCAGTATTTT. V and J are TRBV7-9 and TRBJ2-3; maybe TRBD1 (6 bases). V was trimmed by 6 bases and J by 5 bases, leaving 15 bases between them. Germline CDR1 is SEHNR and CDR2 is FQNEAQ (reference sequence). The length of the CDR3 is 14 residues.

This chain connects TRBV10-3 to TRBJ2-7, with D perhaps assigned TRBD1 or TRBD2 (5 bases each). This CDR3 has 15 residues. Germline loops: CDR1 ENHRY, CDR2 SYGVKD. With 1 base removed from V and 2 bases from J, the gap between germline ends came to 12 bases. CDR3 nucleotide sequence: TGTGCCATCAGTGAGTACCGGGACGTAACCTACGAGCAGTACTTC. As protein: CAISEYRDVTYEQYF.

Here the CDR3 reads CASSVTPGGFQPHEQFF. The CDR3, as DNA: TGTGCCAGCAGCGTAACCCCGGGGGGATTTCAACCCCATGAGCAGTTCTTC. The chain couples TRBV27 to TRBJ2-1, with TRBD2 matching 7 bases. Trimming removed 6 bases from V and 8 bases from J; junction bases left unmatched: 19. The germline gives CDR1 MNHEY, CDR2 SMNVEV (reference sequence). This CDR3 region has 17 residues.

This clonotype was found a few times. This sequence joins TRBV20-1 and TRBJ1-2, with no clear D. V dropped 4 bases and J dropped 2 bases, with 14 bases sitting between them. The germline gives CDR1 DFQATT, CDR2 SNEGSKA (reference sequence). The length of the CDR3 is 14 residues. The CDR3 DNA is TGCAGTGCTAAGTCCCCACAAGGGAACTATGGCTACACCTTC. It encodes CSAKSPQGNYGYTF.

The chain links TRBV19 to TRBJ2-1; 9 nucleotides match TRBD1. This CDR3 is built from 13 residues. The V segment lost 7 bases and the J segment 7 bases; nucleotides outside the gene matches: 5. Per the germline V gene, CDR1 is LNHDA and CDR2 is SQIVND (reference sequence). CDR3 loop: CASKPTGGNEQFF. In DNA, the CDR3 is TGTGCCAGTAAACCGACAGGGGGAAATGAGCAGTTCTTC.

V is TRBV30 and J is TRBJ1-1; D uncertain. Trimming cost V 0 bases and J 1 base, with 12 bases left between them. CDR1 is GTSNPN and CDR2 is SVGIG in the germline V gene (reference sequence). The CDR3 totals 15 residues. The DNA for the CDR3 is TGTGCCTGGAGTGTAATTTACAGTGAGAACACTGAAGCTTTCTTT. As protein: CAWSVIYSENTEAFF.

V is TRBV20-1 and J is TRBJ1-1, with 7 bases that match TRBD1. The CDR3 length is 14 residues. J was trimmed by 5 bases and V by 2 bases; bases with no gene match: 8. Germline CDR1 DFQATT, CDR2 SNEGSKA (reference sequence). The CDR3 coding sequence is TGCAGTGCTAGATTAGGGGGCCCCCCTACTGAAGCTTTCTTT. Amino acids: CSARLGGPPTEAFF.